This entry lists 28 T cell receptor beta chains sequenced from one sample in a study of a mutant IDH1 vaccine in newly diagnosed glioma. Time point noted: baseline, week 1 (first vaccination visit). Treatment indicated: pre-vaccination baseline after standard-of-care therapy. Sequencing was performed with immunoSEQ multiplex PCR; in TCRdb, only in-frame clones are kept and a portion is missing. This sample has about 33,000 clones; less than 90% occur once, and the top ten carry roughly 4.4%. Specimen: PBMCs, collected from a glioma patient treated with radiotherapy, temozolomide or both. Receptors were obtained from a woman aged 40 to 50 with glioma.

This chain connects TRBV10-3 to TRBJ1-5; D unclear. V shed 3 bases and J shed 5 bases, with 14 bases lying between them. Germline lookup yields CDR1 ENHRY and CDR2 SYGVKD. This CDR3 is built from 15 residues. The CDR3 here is CAISDSPGTDQPQHF. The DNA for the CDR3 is TGTGCCATCAGTGATTCACCAGGAACCGATCAGCCCCAGCATTTT.

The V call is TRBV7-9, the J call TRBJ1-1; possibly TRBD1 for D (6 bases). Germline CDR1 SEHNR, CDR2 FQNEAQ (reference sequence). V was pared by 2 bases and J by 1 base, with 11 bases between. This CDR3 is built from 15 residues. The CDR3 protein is CASSLTGGGNTEAFF. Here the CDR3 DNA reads TGTGCCAGCAGCTTAACGGGAGGGGGGAACACTGAAGCTTTCTTT.

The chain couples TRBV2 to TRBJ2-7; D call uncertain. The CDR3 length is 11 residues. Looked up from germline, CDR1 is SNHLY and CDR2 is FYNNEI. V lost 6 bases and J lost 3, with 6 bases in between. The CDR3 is CASRESYEQYF. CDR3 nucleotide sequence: TGTGCCAGCAGAGAAAGCTACGAGCAGTACTTC.

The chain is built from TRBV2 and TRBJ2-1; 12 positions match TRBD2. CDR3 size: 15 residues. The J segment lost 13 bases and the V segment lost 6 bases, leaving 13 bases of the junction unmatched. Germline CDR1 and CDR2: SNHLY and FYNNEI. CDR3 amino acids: CASRETSGGGKGQFF. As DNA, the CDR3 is TGTGCCAGCAGGGAGACTAGCGGGGGCGGGAAAGGACAGTTCTTC. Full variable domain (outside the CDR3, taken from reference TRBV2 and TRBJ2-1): EPEVTQTPSHQVTQMGQEVILRCVPISNHLYFYWYRQILGQKVEFLVSFYNNEISEKSEIFDDQFSVERPDGSNFTLKIRSTKLEDSAMYFCASRETSGGGKGQFFGPGTRLTVL.

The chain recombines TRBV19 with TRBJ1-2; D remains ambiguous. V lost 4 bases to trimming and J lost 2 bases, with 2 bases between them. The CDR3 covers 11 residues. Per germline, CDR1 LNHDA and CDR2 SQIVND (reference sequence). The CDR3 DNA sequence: TGTGCCAGTAGTAGGAACTATGGCTACACCTTC. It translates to CASSRNYGYTF.

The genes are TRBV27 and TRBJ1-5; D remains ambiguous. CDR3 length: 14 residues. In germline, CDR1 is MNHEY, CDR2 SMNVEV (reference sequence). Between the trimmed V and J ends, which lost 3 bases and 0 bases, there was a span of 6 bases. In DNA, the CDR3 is TGTGCCAGCAGTTTGCAGTATAGCAATCAGCCCCAGCATTTT. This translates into CASSLQYSNQPQHF.

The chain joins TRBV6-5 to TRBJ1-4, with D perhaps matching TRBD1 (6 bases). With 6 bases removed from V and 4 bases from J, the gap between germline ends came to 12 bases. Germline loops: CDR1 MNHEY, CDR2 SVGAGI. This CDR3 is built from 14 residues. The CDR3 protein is CASSAARGNEKLFF. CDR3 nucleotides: TGTGCCAGCAGCGCCGCCAGGGGTAATGAAAAACTGTTTTTT.

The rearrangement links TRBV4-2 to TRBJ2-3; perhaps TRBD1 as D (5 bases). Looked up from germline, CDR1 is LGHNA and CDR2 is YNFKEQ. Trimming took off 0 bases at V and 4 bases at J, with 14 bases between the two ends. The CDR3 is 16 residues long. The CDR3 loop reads CASSQEQGGSADTQYF. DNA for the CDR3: TGTGCCAGCAGCCAAGAGCAGGGCGGCAGCGCAGATACGCAGTATTTT.

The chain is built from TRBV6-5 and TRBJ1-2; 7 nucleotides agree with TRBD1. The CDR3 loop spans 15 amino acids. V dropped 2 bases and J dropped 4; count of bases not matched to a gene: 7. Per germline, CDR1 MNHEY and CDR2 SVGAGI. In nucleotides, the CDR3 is TGTGCCAGCAGTTACGGGACAGCCAAAGGCTATGGCTACACCTTC. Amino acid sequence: CASSYGTAKGYGYTF.

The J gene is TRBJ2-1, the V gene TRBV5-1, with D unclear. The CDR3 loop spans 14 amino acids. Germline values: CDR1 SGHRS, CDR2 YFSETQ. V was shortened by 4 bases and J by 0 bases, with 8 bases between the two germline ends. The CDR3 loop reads CASSRDSSYNEQFF. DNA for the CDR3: TGCGCCAGCAGCAGGGATAGCTCCTACAATGAGCAGTTCTTC.

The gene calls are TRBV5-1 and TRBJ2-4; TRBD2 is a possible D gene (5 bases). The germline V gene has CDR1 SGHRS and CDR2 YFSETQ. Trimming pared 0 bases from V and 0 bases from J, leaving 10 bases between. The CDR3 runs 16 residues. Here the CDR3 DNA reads TGCGCCAGCAGCTTGGGAGGGTCTCTAGCCAAAAACATTCAGTACTTC. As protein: CASSLGGSLAKNIQYF.

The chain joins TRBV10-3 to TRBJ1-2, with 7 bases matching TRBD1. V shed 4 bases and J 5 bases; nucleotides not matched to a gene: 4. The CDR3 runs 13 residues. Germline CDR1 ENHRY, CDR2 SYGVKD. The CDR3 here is CAISAGQLYGYTF. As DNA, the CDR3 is TGTGCCATCAGTGCGGGACAGCTTTATGGCTACACCTTC.

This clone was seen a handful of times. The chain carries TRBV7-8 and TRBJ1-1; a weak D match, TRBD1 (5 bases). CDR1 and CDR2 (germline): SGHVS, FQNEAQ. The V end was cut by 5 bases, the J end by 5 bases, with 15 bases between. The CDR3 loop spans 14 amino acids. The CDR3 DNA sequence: TGTGCCAGCAGCCCGCGGTGGGACTTAACTGAAGCTTTCTTT. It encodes CASSPRWDLTEAFF.

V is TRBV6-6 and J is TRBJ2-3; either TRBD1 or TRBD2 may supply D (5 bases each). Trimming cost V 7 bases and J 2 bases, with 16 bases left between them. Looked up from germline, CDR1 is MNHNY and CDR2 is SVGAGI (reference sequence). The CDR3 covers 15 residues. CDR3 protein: CASKPGPLPTDTQYF. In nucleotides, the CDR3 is TGTGCCAGCAAACCGGGACCCCTCCCCACAGATACGCAGTATTTT.

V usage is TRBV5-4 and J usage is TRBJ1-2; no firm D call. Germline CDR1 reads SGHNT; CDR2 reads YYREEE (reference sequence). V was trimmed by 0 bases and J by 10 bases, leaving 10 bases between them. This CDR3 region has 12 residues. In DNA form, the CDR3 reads TGTGCCAGCAGCTTGGTCCAGATAAACTACACCTTC. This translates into CASSLVQINYTF.

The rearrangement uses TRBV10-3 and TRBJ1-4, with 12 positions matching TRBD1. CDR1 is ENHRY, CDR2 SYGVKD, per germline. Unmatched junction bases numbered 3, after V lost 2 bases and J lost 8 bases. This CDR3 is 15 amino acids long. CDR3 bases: TGTGCCATCAGTGAGCCTGGGACAGGGGGCGAAAAACTGTTTTTT. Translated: CAISEPGTGGEKLFF.

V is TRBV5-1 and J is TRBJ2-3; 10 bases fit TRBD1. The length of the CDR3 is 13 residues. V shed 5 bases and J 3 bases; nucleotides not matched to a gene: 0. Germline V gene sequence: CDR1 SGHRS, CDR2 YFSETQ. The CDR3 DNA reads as TGCGCCAGCAGGGGACAGGGGACAGATACGCAGTATTTT. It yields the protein CASRGQGTDTQYF.

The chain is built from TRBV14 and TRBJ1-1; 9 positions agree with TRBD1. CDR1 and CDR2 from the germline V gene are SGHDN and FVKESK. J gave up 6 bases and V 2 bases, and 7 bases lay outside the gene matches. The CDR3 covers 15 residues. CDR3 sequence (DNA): TGTGCCAGCAGCCAAATCGGACAGGGGAAATCTGAAGCTTTCTTT. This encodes CASSQIGQGKSEAFF.

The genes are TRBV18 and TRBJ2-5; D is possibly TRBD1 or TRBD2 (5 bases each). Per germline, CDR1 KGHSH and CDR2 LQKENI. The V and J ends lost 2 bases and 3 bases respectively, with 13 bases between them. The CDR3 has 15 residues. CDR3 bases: TGTGCCAGCTCACCAGGGGGAACAGGCGAAGAGACCCAGTACTTC. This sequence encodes CASSPGGTGEETQYF.

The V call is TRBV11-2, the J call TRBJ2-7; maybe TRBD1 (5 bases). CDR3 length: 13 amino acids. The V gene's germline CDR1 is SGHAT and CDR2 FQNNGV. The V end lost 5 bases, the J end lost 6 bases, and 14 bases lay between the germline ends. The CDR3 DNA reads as TGTGCCAGCAGCGGACCTCTTAGGGGCGAGCAGTACTTC. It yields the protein CASSGPLRGEQYF. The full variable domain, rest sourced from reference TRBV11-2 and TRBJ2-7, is EAGVAQSPRYKIIEKRQSVAFWCNPISGHATLYWYQQILGQGPKLLIQFQNNGVVDDSQLPKDRFSAERLKGVDSTLKIQPAKLEDSAVYLCASSGPLRGEQYFGPGTRLTVT.

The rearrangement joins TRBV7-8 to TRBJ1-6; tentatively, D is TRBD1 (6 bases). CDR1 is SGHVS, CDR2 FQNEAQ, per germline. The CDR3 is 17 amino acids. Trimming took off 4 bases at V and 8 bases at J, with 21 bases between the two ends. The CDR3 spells CASSSRPRGQGHSPLHF. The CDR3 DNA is TGTGCCAGCAGCTCACGTCCCAGGGGTCAGGGTCATTCACCCCTCCACTTT.

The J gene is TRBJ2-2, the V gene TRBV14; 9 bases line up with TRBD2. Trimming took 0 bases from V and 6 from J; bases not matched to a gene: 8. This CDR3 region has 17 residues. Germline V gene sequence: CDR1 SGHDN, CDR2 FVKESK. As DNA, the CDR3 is TGTGCCAGCAGCCAAGATCGGGGCGGGGGGGCCTCCGGGGAGCTGTTTTTT. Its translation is CASSQDRGGGASGELFF.

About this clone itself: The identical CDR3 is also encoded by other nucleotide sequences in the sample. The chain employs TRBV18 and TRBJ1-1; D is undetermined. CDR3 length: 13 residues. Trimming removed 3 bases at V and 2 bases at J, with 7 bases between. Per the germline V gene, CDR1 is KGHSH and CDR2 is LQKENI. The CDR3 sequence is CASSPAGNTEAFF. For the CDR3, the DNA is TGTGCCAGCTCACCGGCCGGTAACACTGAAGCTTTCTTT.

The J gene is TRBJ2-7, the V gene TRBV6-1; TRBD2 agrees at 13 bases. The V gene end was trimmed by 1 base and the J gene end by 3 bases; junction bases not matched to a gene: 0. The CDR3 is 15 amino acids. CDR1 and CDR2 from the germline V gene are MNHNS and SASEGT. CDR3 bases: TGTGCCAGCAGTGAAGGGACTAGCGGGAGCTACGAGCAGTACTTC. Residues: CASSEGTSGSYEQYF.

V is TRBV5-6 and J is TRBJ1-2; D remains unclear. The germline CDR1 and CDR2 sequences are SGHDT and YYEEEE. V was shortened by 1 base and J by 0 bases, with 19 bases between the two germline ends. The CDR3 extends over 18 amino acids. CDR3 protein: CASSLTQSRQPANYGYTF. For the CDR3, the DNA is TGTGCCAGCAGCTTGACCCAATCCAGACAACCCGCTAACTATGGCTACACCTTC.

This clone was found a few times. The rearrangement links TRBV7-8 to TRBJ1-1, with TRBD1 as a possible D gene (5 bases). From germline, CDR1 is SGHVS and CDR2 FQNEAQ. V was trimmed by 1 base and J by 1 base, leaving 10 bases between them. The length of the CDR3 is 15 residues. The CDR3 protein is CASSLGARANTEAFF. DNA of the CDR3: TGTGCCAGCAGCTTAGGGGCCAGGGCGAACACTGAAGCTTTCTTT.

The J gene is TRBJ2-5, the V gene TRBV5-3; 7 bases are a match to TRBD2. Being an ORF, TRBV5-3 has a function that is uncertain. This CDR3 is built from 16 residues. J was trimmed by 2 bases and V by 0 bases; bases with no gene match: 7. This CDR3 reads CARSLASSGNQETQYF. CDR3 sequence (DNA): TGTGCCAGAAGCTTGGCGTCTAGCGGAAATCAAGAGACCCAGTACTTC.

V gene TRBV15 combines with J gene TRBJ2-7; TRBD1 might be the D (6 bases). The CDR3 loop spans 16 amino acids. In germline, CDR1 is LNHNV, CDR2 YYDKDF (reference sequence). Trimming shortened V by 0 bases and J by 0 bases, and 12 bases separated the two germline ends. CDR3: CATSRDQGSSSYEQYF. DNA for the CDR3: TGTGCCACCAGCAGAGATCAGGGGAGTAGCTCCTACGAGCAGTACTTC.